A selection of T cell receptor beta chains follows, all from one sample in a study of CD4 T cell repertoires in COVID-19. The table came from immunoSEQ multiplex PCR; TCRdb's copy has only in-frame clones and leaves some out. This repertoire shows about 440 clones, under 25% found once; its top ten account for roughly 38%. No antigen has been identified for these receptors. This specimen consisted of memory CD4+ T cells, cultured in vitro, obtained after recovery from COVID-19. The receptors derive from a human donor who had COVID-19. Both conserved end residues are part of each CDR3. The order of the fields is J gene, clone size, D gene, V gene, CDR3 protein, CDR3 DNA. The D gene is left open where the match is weak. Not all rows give a size; the values are once, few, many and, for expanded clones, a class.

j_gene: TRBJ2-7
abundance: -
d_gene: -
v_gene: TRBV12-3/TRBV12-4
CDR3aa: CASSPGTTEQYF
CDR3nt: TGTGCCAGCAGCCCGGGGACAACTGAGCAGTACTTC

j_gene: TRBJ1-2
abundance: medium-sized
d_gene: -
v_gene: TRBV28
CDR3aa: CASSLLGGVYGYTF
CDR3nt: TGTGCCAGCAGTTTATTGGGGGGCGTCTATGGCTACACCTTC

j_gene: TRBJ1-2
abundance: large
d_gene: -
v_gene: TRBV6-5
CDR3aa: CASSVGANYGYTF
CDR3nt: TGTGCCAGCAGCGTTGGTGCTAACTATGGCTACACCTTC

j_gene: TRBJ1-1
abundance: -
d_gene: TRBD1
v_gene: TRBV6-5
CDR3aa: CASRSGTGSNTEAFF
CDR3nt: TGTGCCAGCAGATCCGGGACAGGCTCGAACACTGAAGCTTTCTTT

j_gene: TRBJ1-6
abundance: large
d_gene: -
v_gene: TRBV25-1
CDR3aa: CASSEYNSPLHF
CDR3nt: TGTGCCAGCAGTGAATATAATTCACCCCTCCACTTT

j_gene: TRBJ1-2
abundance: few
d_gene: -
v_gene: TRBV6-2/TRBV6-3
CDR3aa: CASSPQGGRGYTF
CDR3nt: TGTGCCAGCAGCCCCCAGGGAGGAAGAGGCTACACCTTC

j_gene: TRBJ1-1
abundance: -
d_gene: -
v_gene: TRBV30
CDR3aa: CAWSTGVGGTEAFF
CDR3nt: TGTGCCTGGAGTACGGGGGTCGGGGGCACTGAAGCTTTCTTT

j_gene: TRBJ2-5
abundance: -
d_gene: -
v_gene: TRBV9
CDR3aa: CASSTSGVFTETQYF
CDR3nt: TGTGCCAGCAGCACCTCCGGGGTATTTACAGAGACCCAGTACTTC

j_gene: TRBJ2-7
abundance: few
d_gene: -
v_gene: TRBV20-1
CDR3aa: CSAATGNEQYF
CDR3nt: TGCAGTGCCGCGACGGGAAACGAGCAGTACTTC

j_gene: TRBJ2-5
abundance: few
d_gene: -
v_gene: TRBV18
CDR3aa: CASSPDKGGTQYF
CDR3nt: TGTGCCAGCTCACCAGATAAGGGCGGGACCCAGTACTTC

j_gene: TRBJ1-2
abundance: -
d_gene: -
v_gene: TRBV6-5
CDR3aa: CASSSGGTGYGYTF
CDR3nt: TGTGCCAGCAGTTCTGGAGGTACTGGGTATGGCTACACCTTC

j_gene: TRBJ1-4
abundance: large
d_gene: -
v_gene: TRBV5-8
CDR3aa: CASSLFGRNPEKLFF
CDR3nt: TGTGCCAGCAGCTTATTCGGGCGGAACCCTGAAAAACTGTTTTTT

j_gene: TRBJ2-7
abundance: medium-sized
d_gene: -
v_gene: TRBV6-1
CDR3aa: CASSDGGPYEQYF
CDR3nt: TGTGCCAGCTCGGACGGGGGTCCCTACGAGCAGTACTTC

j_gene: TRBJ2-7
abundance: large
d_gene: TRBD1
v_gene: TRBV5-4
CDR3aa: CASSFGDRAYEQYF
CDR3nt: TGTGCCAGCAGCTTTGGCGACAGGGCCTACGAGCAGTACTTC

j_gene: TRBJ2-1
abundance: -
d_gene: -
v_gene: TRBV11-3
CDR3aa: CASSPSLRNEQFF
CDR3nt: TGTGCCAGCAGCCCCTCTTTGCGAAATGAGCAGTTCTTC

j_gene: TRBJ2-3
abundance: medium-sized
d_gene: TRBD2
v_gene: TRBV24-1
CDR3aa: CATSVAGGPQTQYF
CDR3nt: TGTGCCACCAGTGTAGCGGGAGGGCCGCAGACGCAGTATTTT

j_gene: TRBJ2-5
abundance: once
d_gene: -
v_gene: TRBV6-1
CDR3aa: CASSDRTRVWTQYF
CDR3nt: TGTGCCAGCAGTGATCGGACAAGGGTCTGGACCCAGTACTTC

j_gene: TRBJ1-2
abundance: -
d_gene: -
v_gene: TRBV9
CDR3aa: CASSVANYGYTF
CDR3nt: TGTGCCAGCAGCGTAGCTAACTATGGCTACACCTTC

j_gene: TRBJ1-2
abundance: once
d_gene: -
v_gene: TRBV29-1
CDR3aa: CSVLGDGYTF
CDR3nt: TGCAGCGTTCTGGGTGATGGCTACACCTTC

j_gene: TRBJ2-7
abundance: -
d_gene: TRBD1
v_gene: TRBV6-5
CDR3aa: CASNRASTGDEQYF
CDR3nt: TGTGCCAGCAATAGAGCATCGACAGGGGACGAGCAGTACTTC

j_gene: TRBJ2-6
abundance: -
d_gene: -
v_gene: TRBV5-4
CDR3aa: CASSLAYSGANVLTF
CDR3nt: TGTGCCAGCAGCTTGGCTTACTCTGGGGCCAACGTCCTGACTTTC

j_gene: TRBJ2-3
abundance: -
d_gene: TRBD2
v_gene: TRBV28
CDR3aa: CASRTPSGRAQDTQYF
CDR3nt: TGTGCCAGCAGGACGCCTAGCGGGAGGGCCCAAGATACGCAGTATTTT

j_gene: TRBJ2-3
abundance: few
d_gene: TRBD2
v_gene: TRBV7-2
CDR3aa: CASSQRLAGVTDTQYF
CDR3nt: TGTGCCAGCAGCCAACGACTAGCGGGAGTCACAGATACGCAGTATTTT

j_gene: TRBJ2-5
abundance: -
d_gene: -
v_gene: TRBV24-1
CDR3aa: CATSARGQETQYF
CDR3nt: TGTGCCACCAGTGCCAGGGGCCAAGAGACCCAGTACTTC

j_gene: TRBJ2-7
abundance: few
d_gene: -
v_gene: TRBV7-8
CDR3aa: CASSFSGYEQYF
CDR3nt: TGTGCCAGCAGCTTTAGCGGCTACGAGCAGTACTTC

j_gene: TRBJ1-5
abundance: few
d_gene: -
v_gene: TRBV2
CDR3aa: CASTRDVDQPQHF
CDR3nt: TGTGCCAGCACAAGGGATGTTGATCAGCCCCAGCATTTT

j_gene: TRBJ1-5
abundance: few
d_gene: -
v_gene: TRBV7-8
CDR3aa: CASSLGVGSAQHF
CDR3nt: TGTGCCAGCAGCTTAGGGGTGGGCTCAGCCCAGCATTTT

j_gene: TRBJ2-2
abundance: -
d_gene: TRBD2
v_gene: TRBV5-1
CDR3aa: CASSPGGGNPGELFF
CDR3nt: TGCGCCAGCAGCCCCGGGGGGGGAAATCCCGGGGAGCTGTTTTTT

j_gene: TRBJ2-7
abundance: large
d_gene: TRBD1
v_gene: TRBV27
CDR3aa: CASSLGDRGYEQYF
CDR3nt: TGTGCCAGCAGTTTAGGGGACAGGGGCTACGAGCAGTACTTC

j_gene: TRBJ1-2
abundance: large
d_gene: TRBD1
v_gene: TRBV6-5
CDR3aa: CASSADRAPYGYTF
CDR3nt: TGTGCCAGCAGCGCCGACAGGGCGCCCTATGGCTACACCTTC

j_gene: TRBJ2-3
abundance: medium-sized
d_gene: TRBD2
v_gene: TRBV5-8
CDR3aa: CASSRSPPSGGTDTQYF
CDR3nt: TGTGCCAGCAGCCGCTCGCCTCCTAGCGGAGGCACAGATACGCAGTATTTT

j_gene: TRBJ2-5
abundance: -
d_gene: -
v_gene: TRBV6-5
CDR3aa: CASSLGETQYF
CDR3nt: TGTGCCAGCAGCCTGGGAGAGACCCAGTACTTC